The 21 T cell receptor beta chains given below trace back to one sample, sequenced in a study of T cell responses to AZD1222 COVID-19 vaccine. The assay was immunoSEQ multiplex PCR, and TCRdb's table has in-frame clones only and misses some. The sample shows around 100,000 clones, approximately 91% of them seen only once. This specimen consisted of peripheral blood, obtained on day 0 of AZD1222 vaccination. The receptors derive from an adult in good health.

The V gene is TRBV19, the J gene TRBJ2-3; TRBD2 matches at 10 bases. The V segment lost 4 bases and the J segment 5 bases; nucleotides outside the gene matches: 12. This CDR3 has 17 residues. CDR1 is LNHDA and CDR2 is SQIVND in the germline V gene (reference sequence). DNA of the CDR3: TGTGCCAGTAGTAGGGCCGGGACTAGCGTGCGGAGAGATACGCAGTATTTT. Its translation: CASSRAGTSVRRDTQYF.

The chain uses TRBV12-3 or TRBV12-4 and TRBJ2-5; D perhaps matches TRBD1 (6 bases). Trimming pared 6 bases from V and 5 bases from J, leaving 13 bases between. The CDR3 totals 13 residues. CDR3 loop: CASRPDRLETQYF. The CDR3 DNA reads TGTGCCAGCAGACCGGACAGACTGGAGACCCAGTACTTC.

The chain couples TRBV6-2 or TRBV6-3 to TRBJ2-7; D uncertain. The germline V gene has CDR1 MNHEY and CDR2 SVGEGT. Trimming took off 5 bases at V and 2 bases at J, with 22 bases between the two ends. The CDR3 has 17 residues. DNA of the CDR3: TGTGCCAGCAGTGACCGCCCCCACTGGGGTTCCCCCTACGAGCAGTACTTC. Its protein is CASSDRPHWGSPYEQYF.

This chain links TRBV7-2 with TRBJ2-5; perhaps TRBD2 as D (5 bases). The CDR3 contains 15 residues. Germline V gives CDR1 SGHTA, CDR2 FQGNSA. V gave up 0 bases and J gave up 3 bases, with 11 bases separating them. CDR3 DNA: TGTGCCAGCAGCTTAGCGAGCGGCAGGAAAGAGACCCAGTACTTC. Encoded protein: CASSLASGRKETQYF.

The CDR3 bases are TGCGCCAGCAGCTTGGTACCTAGCGGGGGTACCGATGAGCAGTTCTTC. This codes for CASSLVPSGGTDEQFF. The chain carries TRBV5-1 and TRBJ2-1, with 10 bases identical to TRBD2. V was pared by 0 bases and J by 8 bases, with 8 bases of the junction left unmatched. This CDR3 is built from 16 residues. CDR1 is SGHRS, CDR2 YFSETQ, per germline.

V and J are TRBV6-5 and TRBJ2-3; D not certain. The CDR3 sequence is 13 residues long. CDR1 and CDR2 from the germline V gene are MNHEY and SVGAGI. Trimming took 6 bases from V and 4 from J, leaving 11 bases between them. The CDR3 region has the DNA TGTGCCAGCAGCTTCATTGAGGCAGATACGCAGTATTTT. Amino acid sequence: CASSFIEADTQYF.

This chain connects TRBV12-3 or TRBV12-4 to TRBJ1-5, with D unresolved. Trimming removed 6 bases from V and 9 bases from J, with 12 bases in between. The CDR3 contains 12 residues. CDR3 coding DNA: TGTGCCAGCAGCCCCAGCACTGGGCCCCAGCATTTT. This translates into CASSPSTGPQHF.

The CDR3 spells CASSMKRGTGNTIYF. DNA for the CDR3: TGTGCCAGTAGTATGAAGAGGGGCACTGGAAACACCATATATTTT. The chain recombines TRBV19 with TRBJ1-3, with D possibly matching TRBD1 (5 bases). The CDR3 runs 15 residues. Looked up from germline, CDR1 is LNHDA and CDR2 is SQIVND (reference sequence). Trimming took 3 bases from V and 2 from J, leaving 11 bases between them. The complete variable domain, with remaining parts taken from reference TRBV19 and TRBJ1-3, reads DGGITQSPKYLFRKEGQNVTLSCEQNLNHDAMYWYRQDPGQGLRLIYYSQIVNDFQKGDIAEGYSVSREKKESFPLTVTSAQKNPTAFYLCASSMKRGTGNTIYFGEGSWLTVV.

The count of this clone is one. The chain carries TRBV19 and TRBJ2-3, with a weak D call TRBD2 (6 bases). Germline V CDR1 and CDR2: LNHDA, SQIVND (reference sequence). Trimming took off 4 bases at V and 5 bases at J, with 16 bases between the two ends. The CDR3 sequence is 15 residues long. The CDR3 DNA sequence: TGTGCCAGTAGTACTCAAGCGGGCTGGGGAGATACGCAGTATTTT. It codes for CASSTQAGWGDTQYF.

The rearrangement uses TRBV28 and TRBJ1-1; D gene unclear. The CDR3 contains 12 residues. Germline values: CDR1 MDHEN, CDR2 SYDVKM. V was trimmed by 7 bases and J by 8 bases, leaving 14 bases between them. CDR3 sequence (DNA): TGTGCCAGCAATACAGCTGACCTCGAAGCTTTCTTT. It codes for CASNTADLEAFF.

The CDR3 spells CATSRDLGQDTQYF. CDR3 bases: TGTGCCACCAGCAGAGATTTGGGGCAAGATACGCAGTATTTT. The chain recombines TRBV15 with TRBJ2-3, with D perhaps matching TRBD1 (5 bases). Germline V gene lookup returns CDR1 LNHNV and CDR2 YYDKDF (reference sequence). The CDR3 covers 14 residues. The V gene lost 0 bases and the J gene lost 5 bases, with 9 bases spanning the gap.

This chain joins TRBV7-9 and TRBJ2-3, with 7 nucleotides matching TRBD2. The V gene end was trimmed by 6 bases and the J gene end by 0 bases; junction bases not matched to a gene: 6. From germline, CDR1 is SEHNR and CDR2 FQNEAQ (reference sequence). This CDR3 is 15 amino acids long. CDR3: CASSSGLTSTDTQYF. The CDR3 nucleotides are TGTGCCAGCAGTTCGGGACTAACCAGCACAGATACGCAGTATTTT.

This chain links TRBV7-2 with TRBJ1-1; D might be TRBD1 (5 bases). In germline, CDR1 is SGHTA, CDR2 FQGNSA. The CDR3 spans 14 residues. Trimming cost V 5 bases and J 1 base, with 11 bases left between them. Here the CDR3 DNA reads TGTGCCAGCAGCCCCGGACAAGCGAACACTGAAGCTTTCTTT. It translates to CASSPGQANTEAFF.

CDR3 sequence reads: CAISDSKSTDTQYF. In DNA, the CDR3 is TGTGCCATCAGTGATTCCAAGAGCACAGATACGCAGTATTTT. The rearrangement joins TRBV10-3 to TRBJ2-3; D call uncertain. The CDR3 contains 14 residues. Trimming stripped 3 bases from V and 0 bases from J, with 7 bases between. Germline loops: CDR1 ENHRY, CDR2 SYGVKD.

V is TRBV19 and J is TRBJ1-1; tentatively, D is TRBD1 (6 bases). This CDR3 comprises 14 residues. V was pared by 4 bases and J by 7 bases, with 16 bases between. Per germline, CDR1 LNHDA and CDR2 SQIVND (reference sequence). The CDR3 bases are TGTGCCAGTAGTAGAAGAGGTTGGACAGTTGAAGCTTTCTTT. Protein sequence: CASSRRGWTVEAFF.

This clone was seen only once. The chain links TRBV7-2 to TRBJ2-3; TRBD2 aligns across 14 bases. The CDR3 is 16 amino acids. The ends lost 6 bases at V and 2 bases at J; junction bases unmatched: 4. The germline CDR1 and CDR2 sequences are SGHTA and FQGNSA. The CDR3 region is CASRSTSGGDTDTQYF. The CDR3 DNA sequence: TGTGCCAGCAGGTCGACTAGCGGGGGGGACACAGATACGCAGTATTTT. The full variable domain, rest sourced from reference TRBV7-2 and TRBJ2-3, is GAGVSQSPSNKVTEKGKDVELRCDPISGHTALYWYRQSLGQGLEFLIYFQGNSAPDKSGLPSDRFSAERTGGSVSTLTIQRTQQEDSAVYLCASRSTSGGDTDTQYFGPGTRLTVL.

This sequence joins TRBV4-3 and TRBJ2-3; tentatively, D is TRBD1 or TRBD2 (5 bases each). V lost 4 bases and J 4 bases, leaving 12 bases between the germline ends. Looked up from germline, CDR1 is LGHNA and CDR2 is YSLEER. The CDR3 sequence is 14 residues long. The chain's CDR3 is CASSPRGDPDTQYF. As DNA, the CDR3 is TGCGCCAGCAGCCCGAGGGGCGATCCAGATACGCAGTATTTT.

The chain has TRBV3-1 (or the pseudogene TRBV3-2) and TRBJ1-4; no definite D call. V was cut by 0 bases and J by 1 base, with 18 bases left in between. This CDR3 has 19 amino acids. Germline lookup yields CDR1 LGHDT and CDR2 YNNKEL (reference sequence). This chain's CDR3 is CASSQDLTPRAGTNEKLFF. As DNA, the CDR3 is TGTGCCAGCAGCCAAGATCTCACCCCGAGGGCGGGAACTAATGAAAAACTGTTTTTT.

The chain couples TRBV18 to TRBJ1-3; the D gene is possibly TRBD1 (6 bases). Between the trimmed V and J ends, which lost 3 bases and 0 bases, there was a span of 12 bases. CDR1 KGHSH and CDR2 LQKENI come from the germline V gene. This CDR3 region has 16 residues. Here the CDR3 reads CASSPQGHRSGNTIYF. The CDR3 DNA sequence: TGTGCCAGCTCACCTCAGGGACACCGCTCTGGAAACACCATATATTTT.

This clone was observed a handful of times. The chain is built from TRBV6-5 and TRBJ2-7, with 11 bases lining up with TRBD1. V lost 6 bases to trimming and J lost 4 bases; unmatched junction nucleotides: 8. The CDR3 has 15 residues. Germline V gene data show CDR1 as MNHEY and CDR2 as SVGAGI. The CDR3 nucleotides read TGTGCCAGCAGAGTGGGGACAGGGGGTATTTACGAGCAGTACTTC. Amino acid sequence: CASRVGTGGIYEQYF.

The chain uses TRBV20-1 and TRBJ2-3; no clear D gene. Trimming cost V 3 bases and J 1 base, with 2 bases left between them. The V gene's germline CDR1 is DFQATT and CDR2 SNEGSKA (reference sequence). The CDR3 covers 11 residues. The chain's CDR3 is CSARGTDTQYF. The CDR3 coding sequence is TGCAGTGCTAGGGGCACAGATACGCAGTATTTT.